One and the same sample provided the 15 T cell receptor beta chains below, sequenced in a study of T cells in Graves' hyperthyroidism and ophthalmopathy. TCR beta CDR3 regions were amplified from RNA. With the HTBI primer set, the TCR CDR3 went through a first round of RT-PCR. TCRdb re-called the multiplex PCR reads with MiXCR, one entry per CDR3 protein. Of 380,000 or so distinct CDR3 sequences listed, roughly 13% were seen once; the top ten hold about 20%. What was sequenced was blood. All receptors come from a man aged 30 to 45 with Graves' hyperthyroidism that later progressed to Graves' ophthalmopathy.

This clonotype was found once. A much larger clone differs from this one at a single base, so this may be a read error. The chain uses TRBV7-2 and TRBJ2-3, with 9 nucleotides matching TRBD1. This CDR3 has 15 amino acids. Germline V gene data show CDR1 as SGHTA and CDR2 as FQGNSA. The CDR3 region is CASSQATGGIDKQYF. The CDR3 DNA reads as TGTGCCAGCAGCCAAGCAACAGGGGGCATAGATAAGCAGTATTTT.

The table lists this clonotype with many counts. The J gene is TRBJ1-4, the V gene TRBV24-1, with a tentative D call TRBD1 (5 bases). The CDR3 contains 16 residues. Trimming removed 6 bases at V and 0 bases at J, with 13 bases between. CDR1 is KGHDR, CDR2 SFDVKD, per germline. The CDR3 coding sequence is TGTGCCACCAGTAAGGCAGGAGGGGCAACTAATGAAAAACTGTTTTTT. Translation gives CATSKAGGATNEKLFF.

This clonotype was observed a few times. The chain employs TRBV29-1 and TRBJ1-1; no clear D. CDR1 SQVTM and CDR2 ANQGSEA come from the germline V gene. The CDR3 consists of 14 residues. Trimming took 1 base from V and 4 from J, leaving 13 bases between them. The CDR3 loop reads CSVEGRLRATEAFF. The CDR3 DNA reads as TGCAGCGTTGAAGGGCGGCTGCGGGCCACTGAAGCTTTCTTT.

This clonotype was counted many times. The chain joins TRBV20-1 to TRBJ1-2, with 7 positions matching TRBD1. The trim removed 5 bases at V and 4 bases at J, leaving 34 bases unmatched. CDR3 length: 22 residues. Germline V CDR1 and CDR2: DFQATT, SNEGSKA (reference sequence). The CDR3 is CSAPGTAKPIITYSSESYGYTF. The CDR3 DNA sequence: TGCAGTGCTCCAGGGACAGCTAAACCGATCATTACCTATTCTTCAGAGAGCTATGGCTACACCTTC.

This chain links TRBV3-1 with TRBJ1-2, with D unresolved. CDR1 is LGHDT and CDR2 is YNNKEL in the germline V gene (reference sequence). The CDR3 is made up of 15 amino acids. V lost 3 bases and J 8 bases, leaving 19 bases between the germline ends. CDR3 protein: CASSHTRTQVGGYTF. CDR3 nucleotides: TGTGCCAGCAGCCACACTCGGACCCAGGTGGGGGGCTACACCTTC.

This CDR3 reads CASSRGTGGIWSGANVLTF. The CDR3, as DNA: TGCGCCAGCAGCCGAGGGACAGGGGGTATCTGGTCTGGGGCCAACGTCCTGACTTTC. This chain connects TRBV5-1 to TRBJ2-6, with TRBD1 matching 11 bases. With V trimmed by 4 bases and J by 1 base, 10 bases remained unmatched. Germline V lookup: CDR1 SGHRS, CDR2 YFSETQ. The CDR3 totals 19 residues.

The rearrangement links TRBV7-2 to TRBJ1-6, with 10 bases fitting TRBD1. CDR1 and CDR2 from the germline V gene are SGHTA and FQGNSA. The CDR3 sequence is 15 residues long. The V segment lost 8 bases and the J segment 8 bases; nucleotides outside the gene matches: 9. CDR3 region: CASSSTGTGDSPLHF. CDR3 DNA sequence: TGTGCCAGCTCATCGACCGGGACAGGGGATTCACCCCTCCACTTT.

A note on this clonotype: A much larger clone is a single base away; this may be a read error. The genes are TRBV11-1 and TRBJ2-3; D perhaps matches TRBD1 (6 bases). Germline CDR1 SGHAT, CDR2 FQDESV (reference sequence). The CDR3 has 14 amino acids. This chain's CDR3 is CVSSFRGRGDTQYF. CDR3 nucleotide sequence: TGTGTCAGCAGCTTCAGGGGTCGTGGGGATACGCAGTATTTT.

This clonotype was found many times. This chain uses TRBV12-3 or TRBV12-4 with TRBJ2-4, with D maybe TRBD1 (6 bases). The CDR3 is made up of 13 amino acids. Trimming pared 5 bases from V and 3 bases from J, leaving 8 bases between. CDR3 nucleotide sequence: TGTGCCAGCAGTGTGGGACACAAAAACATTCAGTACTTC. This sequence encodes CASSVGHKNIQYF.

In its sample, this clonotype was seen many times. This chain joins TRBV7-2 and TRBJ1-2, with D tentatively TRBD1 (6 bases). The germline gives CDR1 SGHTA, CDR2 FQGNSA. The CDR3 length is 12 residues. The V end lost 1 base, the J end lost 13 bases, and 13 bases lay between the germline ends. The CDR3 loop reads CASSLDHRVSTF. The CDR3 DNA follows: TGTGCCAGCAGCTTAGATCACAGGGTGTCCACCTTC.

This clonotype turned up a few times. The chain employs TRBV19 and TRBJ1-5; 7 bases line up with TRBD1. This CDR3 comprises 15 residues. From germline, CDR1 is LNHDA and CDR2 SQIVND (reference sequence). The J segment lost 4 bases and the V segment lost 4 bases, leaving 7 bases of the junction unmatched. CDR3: CASSKGTAGNQPQHF. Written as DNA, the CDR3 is TGTGCCAGTAGTAAGGGGACAGCGGGGAATCAGCCCCAGCATTTT.

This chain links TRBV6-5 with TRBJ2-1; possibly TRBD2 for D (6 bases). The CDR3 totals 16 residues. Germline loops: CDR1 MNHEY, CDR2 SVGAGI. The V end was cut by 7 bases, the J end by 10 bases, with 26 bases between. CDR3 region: CASISLGVRRAAEQFF. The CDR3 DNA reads TGTGCCAGCATTAGCCTGGGGGTACGGAGGGCAGCGGAGCAGTTCTTC.

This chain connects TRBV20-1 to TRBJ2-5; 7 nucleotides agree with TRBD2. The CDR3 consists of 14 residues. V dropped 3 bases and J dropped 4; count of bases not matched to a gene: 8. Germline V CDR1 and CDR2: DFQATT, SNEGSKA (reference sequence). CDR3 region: CSARSPSGLETQYF. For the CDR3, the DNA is TGCAGTGCTAGGAGCCCTAGCGGCTTAGAGACCCAGTACTTC.

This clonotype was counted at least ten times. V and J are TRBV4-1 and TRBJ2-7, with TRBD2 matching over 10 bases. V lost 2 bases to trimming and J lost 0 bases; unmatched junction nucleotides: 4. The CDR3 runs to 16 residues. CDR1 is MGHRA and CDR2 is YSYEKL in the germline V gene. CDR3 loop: CASSQLAGVTSYEQYF. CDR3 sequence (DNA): TGCGCCAGCAGCCAACTAGCGGGGGTAACCTCCTACGAGCAGTACTTC.

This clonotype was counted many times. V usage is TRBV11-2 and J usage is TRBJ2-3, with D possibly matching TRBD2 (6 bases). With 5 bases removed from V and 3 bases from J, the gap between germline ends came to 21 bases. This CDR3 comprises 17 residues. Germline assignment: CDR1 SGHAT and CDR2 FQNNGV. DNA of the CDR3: TGTGCCAGCAGCGTAGGAAACTTGTCAGGGAGGACAGATACGCAGTATTTT. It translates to CASSVGNLSGRTDTQYF.